Here is one TCR beta chain with its context. This CDR3 contains 15 residues. Germline-derived CDR1 and CDR2 are LNHNV and YYDKDF (reference sequence). Germline trimming cut 3 bases from V and 0 bases from J; bases unmatched to any gene: 2. The source of the sample is a study of blood T cell repertoires in COVID-19. The wider study: The samples span acute and convalescent COVID-19 from the United States, Italy and Spain. PBMCs, B-cell-depleted T cells, or T cells provided the cDNA or gDNA that made up the material.

As originally analysed: Estimated nucleated cell counts came from reference gene primer amplification. The repertoire was sequenced with immunoSEQ multiplex PCR; TCRdb's copy has only in-frame clones and lacks some. That table is the source of V, J and clone size, and D and trimming were worked out from the DNA. The sample holds roughly 68,000 clones; approximately 90% are singletons and the top ten take around 6.7%. This receptor was taken from an elderly woman with active COVID-19. V gene TRBV15 combines with J gene TRBJ2-5; 9 bases are a match to TRBD2. The sample was peripheral blood. CDR3 amino acids: CATSRTSGNQETQYF. CDR3 sequence (DNA): TGTGCCACCAGCAGGACTAGCGGAAACCAAGAGACCCAGTACTTC.